These T cell receptor beta chains were read from a single sample in a study of cytomegalovirus exposure and HLA in healthy donors. Here immunoSEQ multiplex PCR was the method, and the copy in TCRdb shows in-frame clones only, minus some. The table includes some 120,000 clones, around 75% detected once. The sample comprised PBMCs. These receptors were taken from a woman in her thirties or forties in good health and CMV-seropositive. CDR3s include the opening cysteine and the closing phenylalanine or tryptophan. The D gene is left open where the match is weak. Some rows have no size entry. The others give once, few or many, or a class for an expanded clone.

d_call j_call clone_size v_call cdr3_nt cdr3_aa
. TRBJ1-1 . TRBV7-2 TGTGCCAGCAGCTCTCCGGGACACTTTATGAACACTGAAGCTTTCTTT CASSSPGHFMNTEAFF
. TRBJ2-7 . TRBV10-2 TGCGCCAGCAGGGACTATACCTACGAGCAGTACTTC CASRDYTYEQYF
. TRBJ2-7 . TRBV7-3 TGTGCCAGCAGCTTAAACCCAAGCGGGGAGCAGTACTTC CASSLNPSGEQYF
. TRBJ2-7 . TRBV9 TGTGCCAGCAGCGTAGGACAGTCCAACGAGCAGTACTTC CASSVGQSNEQYF
TRBD2 TRBJ2-1 few TRBV7-9 TGTGCCAGCAGCCCCTCCCGACTAGCGGGAAATGAGCAGTTCTTC CASSPSRLAGNEQFF
. TRBJ2-5 . TRBV5-6 TGTGCCAGCAGCCTGGGACTGGAAGCGACCCAGTACTTC CASSLGLEATQYF
. TRBJ1-1 . TRBV29-1 TGCAGCGTTGGTGGGGCGACAAACACTGAAGCTTTCTTT CSVGGATNTEAFF
. TRBJ1-5 few TRBV28 TGTGCCAGCAGTTTATCCCTTGGACTGGTTCGTGGGCCCCAGCATTTT CASSLSLGLVRGPQHF
TRBD1 TRBJ1-1 few TRBV2 TGTGCCACCACGACAGGGCCGAACACTGAAGCTTTCTTT CATTTGPNTEAFF
. TRBJ2-7 . TRBV19 TGTGCCAGTCGGACCCAGGACTTAAATTTCTACGAGCAGTACTTC CASRTQDLNFYEQYF
TRBD1 TRBJ2-2 once TRBV6-6 TGTGCCAGCAGTGCTCGACAGGGGGGTTCAGCCGGGGAGCTGTTTTTT CASSARQGGSAGELFF
TRBD2 TRBJ2-7 . TRBV4-2 TGTGCCAGCAGCCAAGTAGCGGGGCCCGAGCAGTACTTC CASSQVAGPEQYF
. TRBJ2-1 . TRBV6-4 TGTGTCTCTCGGGGGAGCGCTTTTATCAGTGAGCAGTTCTTC CVSRGSAFISEQFF
. TRBJ1-5 . TRBV2 TGTGCCAGCAGTGAAGCGCCTACAGGGTTGGGTCAGCCCCAGCATTTT CASSEAPTGLGQPQHF
TRBD1 TRBJ2-4 . TRBV23-1 TGCGCCAGCAGTCACGACAGGGGGCTAGCCAAAAACATTCAGTACTTC CASSHDRGLAKNIQYF
TRBD1 TRBJ1-3 . TRBV6-6 TGTGCCAGCAGTCTTGATGGCAGGGGGTCGGGAAACACCATATATTTT CASSLDGRGSGNTIYF
. TRBJ1-1 . TRBV7-8 TGTGCCAGCAGCCCGAGATTACAGGGAACTGAAGCTTTCTTT CASSPRLQGTEAFF
. TRBJ1-5 few TRBV6-1 TGTGCCAGTGCAGAAAACCCTCAGCCCCAGCATTTT CASAENPQPQHF
. TRBJ1-2 . TRBV2 TGTGCCAGCAGTGAAGGGGGGCTGGGACGCCAGAAGGGCTACACCTTC CASSEGGLGRQKGYTF
TRBD1 TRBJ2-1 . TRBV29-1 TGCAGCGTTGCGGGAGACAGGGGGGACTACAATGAGCGGTTCTTC CSVAGDRGDYNERFF
TRBD1 TRBJ2-2 . TRBV6-5 TGTGCCAGCAGTTACAATAGGGGGCTGAACACCGGGGAGCTGTTTTTT CASSYNRGLNTGELFF
TRBD1 TRBJ1-2 . TRBV7-2 TGTGCCAGCAGCCCCCGGACAGGGGAGGGCTACACCTTC CASSPRTGEGYTF
TRBD2 TRBJ2-7 . TRBV19 TGTGCCAGTAGTATTAAGCGGGAGACTCCTGAGCAGTACTTC CASSIKRETPEQYF
. TRBJ1-2 . TRBV6-6 TGTGCCAGCGAAAGGGGGTATGGCTACACCTTC CASERGYGYTF
. TRBJ2-3 . TRBV20-1 TGCGGAAACAGGGCTGTAGATACGCAGTATTTT CGNRAVDTQYF